The 11 T cell receptor beta chains given below trace back to one sample, sequenced in a study of control samples from healthy donors and cancer patients. Sequenced by immunoSEQ multiplex PCR; TCRdb stores in-frame clones only, minus some. The data show 170,000 or so clones, about 94% seen once. Sequenced material: blood. These TCRs come from a middle-aged woman in good health.

This rearrangement joins TRBV5-1 to TRBJ1-1; 9 bases fit TRBD1. The CDR3 is 16 residues long. Unmatched junction bases numbered 5, after V lost 1 base and J lost 1 base. Germline-derived CDR1 and CDR2 are SGHRS and YFSETQ. The CDR3 DNA reads TGCGCCAGCAGCTTGACAGGGGGCGTCCAGAACACTGAAGCTTTCTTT. Its protein is CASSLTGGVQNTEAFF.

This clone was found once. The rearrangement links TRBV9 to TRBJ2-7, with D unclear. The end of the DNA aligns better with TRBJ2-5, so the J call may be wrong. Germline CDR1 SGDLS, CDR2 YYNGEE. The CDR3 loop spans 17 amino acids. CDR3 protein: CASSHDPGREKSETQYF. The CDR3 DNA follows: TGTGCCAGCAGCCATGACCCGGGCCGAGAGAAATCAGAGACCCAGTACTTC.

The rearrangement links TRBV6-2 or TRBV6-3 to TRBJ1-1; D might be TRBD1 (5 bases). Per germline, CDR1 MNHEY and CDR2 SVGEGT. The CDR3 sequence is 15 residues long. V lost 2 bases, J lost 3 bases, and 13 bases lay in between. CDR3 sequence (DNA): TGTGCCAGCAGTTACGGGGCAGTCGGGGACACTGAAGCTTTCTTT. The encoded protein is CASSYGAVGDTEAFF.

CDR3 loop: CASSQGGGAGYGYTF. The CDR3 region has the DNA TGCGCCAGCAGCCAAGGTGGTGGGGCAGGGTATGGCTACACCTTC. The rearrangement links TRBV4-1 to TRBJ1-2; D possibly corresponds to TRBD1 (5 bases). Germline CDR1 and CDR2: MGHRA and YSYEKL. CDR3 length: 15 amino acids. V shed 1 base and J shed 5 bases, with 14 bases lying between them.

This clone appeared once. V gene TRBV11-2 combines with J gene TRBJ2-7; weak D call: TRBD1 (5 bases). V lost 6 bases to trimming and J lost 5 bases, with 8 bases between them. The CDR3 totals 11 residues. Germline CDR1 reads SGHAT; CDR2 reads FQNNGV. CDR3 region: CASRTEDEQYF. Written as DNA, the CDR3 is TGTGCCAGCAGGACAGAGGACGAGCAGTACTTC.

The CDR3 nucleotides are TGTGCCAGTAGTATAAGACATACTCCCTCCTACGAGCAGTACTTC. Protein sequence: CASSIRHTPSYEQYF. The chain joins TRBV19 to TRBJ2-7; unclear D gene. Trimming removed 2 bases from V and 0 bases from J, with 11 bases in between. Germline lookup yields CDR1 LNHDA and CDR2 SQIVND (reference sequence). The CDR3 consists of 15 residues. The full variable domain, rest sourced from reference TRBV19 and TRBJ2-7, is DGGITQSPKYLFRKEGQNVTLSCEQNLNHDAMYWYRQDPGQGLRLIYYSQIVNDFQKGDIAEGYSVSREKKESFPLTVTSAQKNPTAFYLCASSIRHTPSYEQYFGPGTRLTVT.

The chain is built from TRBV3-1 (or the pseudogene TRBV3-2) and TRBJ1-3; 8 bases fit TRBD1. V trimming: 4 bases; J trimming: 2 bases; junction bases outside the gene matches: 1. This CDR3 has 14 amino acids. Looked up from germline, CDR1 is LGHDT and CDR2 is YNNKEL (reference sequence). The CDR3 protein is CASSRQGTGNTIYF. CDR3 DNA sequence: TGTGCCAGCAGCCGACAGGGGACTGGAAACACCATATATTTT.

The chain uses TRBV27 and TRBJ1-1; TRBD1 aligns across 10 bases. The junction had 1 base not matched to a gene; V was cut back by 0 bases and J by 0 bases. This CDR3 has 16 residues. Germline-derived CDR1 and CDR2 are MNHEY and SMNVEV (reference sequence). The CDR3 sequence is CASSLSGQGMNTEAFF. The CDR3 nucleotides are TGTGCCAGCAGTTTATCGGGACAGGGGATGAACACTGAAGCTTTCTTT.

V usage is TRBV19 and J usage is TRBJ1-1; TRBD1 agrees at 8 bases. V shed 5 bases, J shed 4 bases, and the junction held 3 bases outside the gene matches. Germline values: CDR1 LNHDA, CDR2 SQIVND (reference sequence). This CDR3 region has 13 residues. CDR3 sequence: CASSFTGGTEAFF. The DNA for the CDR3 is TGTGCCAGTAGTTTTACAGGGGGCACTGAAGCTTTCTTT.

The rearrangement joins TRBV27 to TRBJ2-2, with TRBD2 matching 8 bases. This CDR3 has 15 amino acids. Germline CDR1 reads MNHEY; CDR2 reads SMNVEV (reference sequence). V trimming: 6 bases; J trimming: 6 bases; junction bases outside the gene matches: 9. The CDR3 here is CASRPGTRKAGELFF. The CDR3 DNA sequence: TGTGCCAGCAGGCCCGGGACTAGGAAGGCCGGGGAGCTGTTTTTT.

V gene TRBV6-5 combines with J gene TRBJ1-2; TRBD1 agrees at 9 bases. The CDR3 totals 16 residues. V shed 3 bases and J 4 bases; nucleotides not matched to a gene: 9. Germline V lookup: CDR1 MNHEY, CDR2 SVGAGI. The DNA of the CDR3 is TGTGCCAGCAGTTATCGTAGGACAGGGGATAGCTATGGCTACACCTTC. It codes for CASSYRRTGDSYGYTF.